The entry below gives a single T cell receptor (beta chain) sequence along with its context. Its antigen is currently unknown. The data were taken from a study of Ad26.COV2.S vaccination and SARS-CoV-2 variants. Regarding the study as a whole: Possibly, TCR breadth and depth analyses underestimated total T cell responses.

CDR3 length: 18 amino acids. V dropped 0 bases and J dropped 3; count of bases not matched to a gene: 6. Germline values: CDR1 SEHNR, CDR2 FQNEAQ (reference sequence). As for treatment: 15 to 20 received Ad26.COV2.S at low or high dose, single or two shots; five or six received placebo; per-sample allocation not given. The samples date from day 63 after the first vaccine or placebo injection. Vaccination employed an Ad26 vector expressing the Wuhan-strain SARS-CoV-2 spike. Sequenced by immunoSEQ multiplex PCR; TCRdb stores in-frame clones only, minus some. The sample lists some 340,000 clones, roughly 84% occurring once.

The rearrangement joins TRBV7-9 to TRBJ2-3; TRBD2 agrees at 13 bases. The sample here was peripheral blood, taken in a trial of Ad26.COV2.S vaccine versus placebo. The receptor's source is a person aged 18 to 59 who received the Ad26.COV2.S COVID-19 vaccine or a placebo. CDR3 coding DNA: TGTGCCAGCAGCTTAGCAAGGACTAGCGGGGGCAAGACAGATACGCAGTATTTT. Its protein product is CASSLARTSGGKTDTQYF.